A single sample is the source of the 27 T cell receptor beta chains below, sequenced in a study of blood T cell repertoires in COVID-19. The assay was immunoSEQ multiplex PCR, and TCRdb's table has in-frame clones only and misses some. The sample has 250,000 to 300,000 clones, about 90% seen once. Sequencing input: peripheral blood. All receptors come from a woman aged 25 to 39 with COVID-19, enrolled during active disease.

The rearrangement joins TRBV2 to TRBJ2-5; D call uncertain. Germline loops: CDR1 SNHLY, CDR2 FYNNEI. This CDR3 spans 13 amino acids. V shed 6 bases and J shed 2 bases, with 10 bases lying between them. CDR3 protein: CASSLNSQETQYF. CDR3 coding DNA: TGTGCCAGCAGCTTGAACAGTCAAGAGACCCAGTACTTC.

CDR3 protein: CASSLVGREYEQYF. The CDR3 region has the DNA TGTGCCAGCAGCTTGGTGGGGAGGGAGTACGAGCAGTACTTC. The chain recombines TRBV5-6 with TRBJ2-7, with TRBD2 matching 7 bases. This CDR3 contains 14 residues. Germline V gene lookup returns CDR1 SGHDT and CDR2 YYEEEE. V was clipped by 0 bases and J by 4 bases; unmatched bases: 4.

The chain joins TRBV5-1 to TRBJ2-1; 8 bases are shared with TRBD1. The germline V gene encodes CDR1 SGHRS and CDR2 YFSETQ. There are 15 residues in the CDR3. V was pared by 2 bases and J by 9 bases, with 10 bases of the junction left unmatched. The CDR3 bases are TGCGCCAGCAGCTTCTCGGGACAGGTGATAGGTGAGCAGTTCTTC. Its translation: CASSFSGQVIGEQFF.

The chain employs TRBV7-9 and TRBJ2-3, with a weak D call TRBD2 (6 bases). Germline loops: CDR1 SEHNR, CDR2 FQNEAQ (reference sequence). The germline V and J ends were trimmed by 9 bases and 6 bases, with 22 bases remaining between them. The CDR3 loop spans 15 amino acids. The CDR3 nucleotides are TGTGCCAGTCTTTTTGGGAGGCGGGCTGGGGATACGCAGTATTTT. Protein sequence: CASLFGRRAGDTQYF.

This sequence joins TRBV19 and TRBJ1-1; 8 positions match TRBD1. The CDR3 has 14 residues. CDR1 is LNHDA, CDR2 SQIVND, per germline (reference sequence). The V segment lost 5 bases and the J segment 2 bases; nucleotides outside the gene matches: 4. The CDR3 reads CASSWTGPNTEAFF. DNA for the CDR3: TGTGCCAGTAGTTGGACAGGGCCAAACACTGAAGCTTTCTTT.

The chain links TRBV7-2 to TRBJ2-7, with D uncertain. Germline CDR1 and CDR2: SGHTA and FQGNSA. With 2 bases removed from V and 0 bases from J, the gap between germline ends came to 11 bases. CDR3 size: 15 residues. CDR3 coding DNA: TGTGCCAGCAGCTTATTTCCAATTAGCTCCTACGAGCAGTACTTC. Translating gives CASSLFPISSYEQYF.

This clone was seen just once. The chain carries TRBV5-6 and TRBJ1-4; maybe TRBD1 (5 bases). The germline V and J ends were trimmed by 4 bases and 4 bases, with 14 bases remaining between them. Germline CDR1 reads SGHDT; CDR2 reads YYEEEE. There are 15 residues in the CDR3. CDR3 coding DNA: TGTGCCAGCAGCATAGACAGCTTATATAATGAAAAACTGTTTTTT. Its translation is CASSIDSLYNEKLFF.

The rearrangement links TRBV19 to TRBJ1-5; 8 bases align to TRBD1. From germline, CDR1 is LNHDA and CDR2 SQIVND (reference sequence). Losses at the gene ends were 5 bases for V and 3 bases for J; bases not matched to a gene: 6. This CDR3 spans 15 amino acids. This CDR3 is CASSLGTGFNQPQHF. The CDR3, as DNA: TGTGCCAGTAGTCTCGGGACAGGCTTCAATCAGCCCCAGCATTTT.

The J gene is TRBJ2-1, the V gene TRBV13, with D possibly being TRBD1 (5 bases). The germline V and J ends were trimmed by 4 bases and 6 bases, with 10 bases remaining between them. The CDR3 is 13 residues long. Looked up from germline, CDR1 is PRHDT and CDR2 is FYEKMQ (reference sequence). The CDR3 spells CASSWGASNEQFF. The DNA of the CDR3 is TGTGCCAGCAGCTGGGGCGCTTCCAATGAGCAGTTCTTC.

The chain combines TRBV6-5 with TRBJ1-2; the D is unclear. Between the trimmed V and J ends, which lost 0 bases and 5 bases, there was a span of 7 bases. The CDR3 consists of 13 residues. Germline CDR1 and CDR2: MNHEY and SVGAGI. For the CDR3, the DNA is TGTGCCAGCAGTTACTCAACTGAATATGGCTACACCTTC. Translated, it gives CASSYSTEYGYTF.

The chain has TRBV14 and TRBJ2-1; 7 bases align to TRBD1. Germline V lookup: CDR1 SGHDN, CDR2 FVKESK. J was trimmed by 7 bases and V by 6 bases; bases with no gene match: 9. The CDR3 runs to 14 residues. CDR3 loop: CASRLTGTENEQFF. The CDR3 nucleotides read TGTGCCAGCAGACTCACCGGGACAGAAAATGAGCAGTTCTTC.

The chain recombines TRBV10-1 with TRBJ1-1; D uncertain. Germline assignment: CDR1 WNHNN and CDR2 SYGVQD (reference sequence). The V end was cut by 3 bases, the J end by 1 base, with 9 bases between. The CDR3 spans 14 residues. CDR3 DNA: TGCGCCAGCAGTGACGGGGTGGCGAACACTGAAGCTTTCTTT. Translating it yields CASSDGVANTEAFF.

The V and J genes are TRBV7-9 and TRBJ2-1; D might be TRBD1 (6 bases). Deletions cut 3 bases from V and 0 bases from J, with 9 bases between. The CDR3 is made up of 15 amino acids. Looked up from germline, CDR1 is SEHNR and CDR2 is FQNEAQ (reference sequence). The CDR3 coding sequence is TGTGCCAGCAGCTTGCAGGGGAGCTCCTACAATGAGCAGTTCTTC. It yields the protein CASSLQGSSYNEQFF. The full variable domain, rest sourced from reference TRBV7-9 and TRBJ2-1, is DTGVSQNPRHKITKRGQNVTFRCDPISEHNRLYWYRQTLGQGPEFLTYFQNEAQLEKSRLLSDRFSAERPKGSFSTLEIQRTEQGDSAMYLCASSLQGSSYNEQFFGPGTRLTVL.

The genes are TRBV6-5 and TRBJ2-7; possible D gene TRBD1, 6 bases. The V end lost 7 bases, the J end lost 2 bases, and 15 bases lay between the germline ends. The CDR3 sequence is 14 residues long. CDR1 is MNHEY, CDR2 SVGAGI, per germline. CDR3 coding DNA: TGTGCCAGCATTCGAGGGCAGGGGACCTACGAGCAGTACTTC. This gives the protein CASIRGQGTYEQYF.

The chain recombines TRBV7-8 with TRBJ2-7; 8 bases align to TRBD1. The V and J ends lost 5 bases and 0 bases, in that order; junction bases with no gene match: 9. The CDR3 is 16 amino acids. Germline loops: CDR1 SGHVS, CDR2 FQNEAQ. The CDR3 sequence: CASSPKTGALSYEQYF. CDR3 in DNA: TGTGCCAGCAGCCCAAAGACAGGGGCCCTCTCCTACGAGCAGTACTTC.

This sequence joins TRBV19 and TRBJ1-2, with D tentatively TRBD1 (5 bases). CDR3 size: 15 residues. CDR1 is LNHDA, CDR2 SQIVND, per germline (reference sequence). With 3 bases removed from V and 5 bases from J, the gap between germline ends came to 16 bases. CDR3 sequence reads: CASSINPREGYGYTF. The DNA of the CDR3 is TGTGCCAGTAGTATTAATCCCAGGGAGGGGTATGGCTACACCTTC.

The rearrangement links TRBV7-9 to TRBJ1-2; 7 bases are shared with TRBD1. The CDR3 spans 14 residues. Losses at the gene ends were 5 bases for V and 2 bases for J; bases not matched to a gene: 5. CDR1 is SEHNR and CDR2 is FQNEAQ in the germline V gene (reference sequence). CDR3 in amino acids: CASSPRTGNYGYTF. CDR3 coding DNA: TGTGCCAGCAGCCCAAGGACAGGAAACTATGGCTACACCTTC.

This clone was counted a few times. The rearrangement uses TRBV4-1 and TRBJ1-4; D remains ambiguous. The CDR3 extends over 15 amino acids. Trimming shortened V by 2 bases and J by 8 bases, and 15 bases separated the two germline ends. The germline CDR1 and CDR2 sequences are MGHRA and YSYEKL. The CDR3 protein is CASSQSAVRGEKLFF. The CDR3 DNA reads TGCGCCAGCAGCCAAAGCGCGGTTCGTGGGGAAAAACTGTTTTTT.

Comment on this clone: The sample contains more than one DNA sequence encoding this CDR3. The genes are TRBV2 and TRBJ1-1; TRBD1 aligns across 9 bases. This CDR3 has 13 amino acids. J was trimmed by 4 bases and V by 4 bases; bases with no gene match: 1. Looked up from germline, CDR1 is SNHLY and CDR2 is FYNNEI. CDR3 in amino acids: CASSVTGGTEAFF. CDR3 coding DNA: TGTGCCAGCAGTGTGACAGGGGGCACTGAAGCTTTCTTT.

V and J are TRBV19 and TRBJ2-2; D is uncertain. Germline CDR1 and CDR2: LNHDA and SQIVND (reference sequence). Between the trimmed V and J ends, which lost 3 bases and 6 bases, there was a span of 11 bases. This CDR3 is built from 14 residues. The CDR3: CASSMSYLAGELFF. The CDR3 DNA sequence: TGTGCCAGTAGTATGTCCTACCTTGCCGGGGAGCTGTTTTTT.

This clone has only a few counts. The CDR3 nucleotides read TGTGCCTGGAGTTTAGGGTCAGGGTCACCCCTCCACTTT. Residues: CAWSLGSGSPLHF. This chain uses TRBV30 with TRBJ1-6; D is perhaps TRBD1 (5 bases). Looked up from germline, CDR1 is GTSNPN and CDR2 is SVGIG (reference sequence). The ends were cut back, 2 bases at V and 10 bases at J, with 12 bases in the middle. The CDR3 has 13 residues.

The chain has TRBV25-1 and TRBJ1-2; possible D gene TRBD1, 5 bases. V was cut by 6 bases and J by 6 bases, with 11 bases left in between. This CDR3 is 12 amino acids long. Germline V lookup: CDR1 MGHDK, CDR2 SYGVNS. CDR3 nucleotides: TGTGCCAGCAGGGGGGGGACCCATGGCTACACCTTC. It translates to CASRGGTHGYTF.

V gene TRBV5-6 combines with J gene TRBJ2-7, with TRBD2 matching over 9 bases. Germline V lookup: CDR1 SGHDT, CDR2 YYEEEE. The CDR3 sequence is 15 residues long. V shed 2 bases, J shed 6 bases, and the junction held 9 bases outside the gene matches. CDR3 loop: CASSLGASGVVEQYF. The CDR3 nucleotides read TGTGCCAGCAGCTTAGGGGCTAGCGGGGTGGTCGAGCAGTACTTC. The entire variable domain, with the rest obtained from reference TRBV5-6 and TRBJ2-7, is as follows: DAGVTQSPTHLIKTRGQQVTLRCSPKSGHDTVSWYQQALGQGPQFIFQYYEEEERQRGNFPDRFSGHQFPNYSSELNVNALLLGDSALYLCASSLGASGVVEQYFGPGTRLTVT.

J is TRBJ2-7 and V is TRBV6-5; D may be TRBD1 (6 bases). Germline CDR1 MNHEY, CDR2 SVGAGI. The CDR3 is 13 amino acids. V lost 0 bases to trimming and J lost 4 bases, with 7 bases between them. CDR3 protein: CASSYSQGYEQYF. DNA for the CDR3: TGTGCCAGCAGTTACTCGCAGGGGTACGAGCAGTACTTC.

Only one count was recorded for this clone. The chain combines TRBV12-3 or TRBV12-4 with TRBJ2-1, with 7 bases matching TRBD2. This CDR3 has 13 amino acids. V was clipped by 7 bases and J by 5 bases; unmatched bases: 5. The CDR3 loop reads CASNRTRNNEQFF. The DNA of the CDR3 is TGTGCCAGCAATCGGACTAGGAACAATGAGCAGTTCTTC.

This chain connects TRBV12-5 to TRBJ1-1, with D tentatively TRBD1 (6 bases). Germline CDR1 and CDR2: LGHNT and FRNRAP. V lost 5 bases and J 0 bases, leaving 10 bases between the germline ends. The CDR3 loop spans 14 amino acids. This CDR3 is CASGPDRMNTEAFF. DNA for the CDR3: TGTGCTAGTGGTCCTGACAGGATGAACACTGAAGCTTTCTTT.

The chain links TRBV5-1 to TRBJ2-3; D is unresolved. V was shortened by 0 bases and J by 7 bases, with 15 bases between the two germline ends. The length of the CDR3 is 15 residues. CDR1 is SGHRS and CDR2 is YFSETQ in the germline V gene. The CDR3 is CASSLASYLSYTQYF. The CDR3 region has the DNA TGCGCCAGCAGCTTGGCGTCGTATCTTTCGTATACGCAGTATTTT.